This TCR beta chain appears in the sequencing data of a study of OX40 agonist ivuxolimab in advanced cancers. At the level of the study: In this cohort, patients received ivuxolimab, an agonistic anti-OX40 (CD134) antibody. Two patients with cutaneous melanoma and one with hepatocellular carcinoma, three in total, showed partial responses.

On this clone itself: The antigen is undetermined.

TCRdb's table, derived via immunoSEQ multiplex PCR, lists solely in-frame clones and lacks some. The data show approximately 70,000 clones, around nine tenths seen once. The study's findings and limits: Partial responders dosed at 0.1-3.0 mg/kg displayed clonal expansion ranking among the lowest. Clonal expansion from baseline to week 6 occurred in both CD4+ and CD8+ T cells.

This specimen was CD4+ or CD8+ T cells sorted from blood, taken in a trial of the OX40 agonist ivuxolimab. The origin of this receptor is an adult with an advanced solid tumor such as melanoma, head and neck, liver or kidney cancer.

The CDR3 loop is CASTPGRGATDTQYF. The CDR3 DNA reads TGCGCCAGCACCCCCGGTAGGGGAGCCACAGATACGCAGTATTTT. The rearrangement joins TRBV5-1 to TRBJ2-3; D could derive from TRBD1 or TRBD2 (5 bases each). Germline V gene sequence: CDR1 SGHRS, CDR2 YFSETQ. CDR3 length: 15 amino acids. The germline V and J ends were trimmed by 6 bases and 2 bases, with 16 bases remaining between them.